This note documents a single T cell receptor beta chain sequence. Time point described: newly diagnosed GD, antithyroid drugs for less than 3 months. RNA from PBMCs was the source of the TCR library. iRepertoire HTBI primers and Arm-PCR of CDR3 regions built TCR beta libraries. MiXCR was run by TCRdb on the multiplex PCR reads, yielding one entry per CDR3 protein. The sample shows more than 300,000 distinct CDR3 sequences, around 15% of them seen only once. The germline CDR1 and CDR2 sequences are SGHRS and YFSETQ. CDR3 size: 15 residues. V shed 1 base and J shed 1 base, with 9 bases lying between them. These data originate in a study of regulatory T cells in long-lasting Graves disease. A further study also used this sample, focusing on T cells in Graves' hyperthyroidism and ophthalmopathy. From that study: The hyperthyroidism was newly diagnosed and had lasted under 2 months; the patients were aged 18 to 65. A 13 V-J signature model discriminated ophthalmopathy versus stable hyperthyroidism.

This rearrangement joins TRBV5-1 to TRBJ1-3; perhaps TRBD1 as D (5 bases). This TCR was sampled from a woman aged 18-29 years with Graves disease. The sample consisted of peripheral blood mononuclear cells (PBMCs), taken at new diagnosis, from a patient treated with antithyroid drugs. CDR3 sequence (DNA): TGCGCCAGCAGCTTGTCAGGGAGATCTGGAAACACCATATATTTT. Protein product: CASSLSGRSGNTIYF.